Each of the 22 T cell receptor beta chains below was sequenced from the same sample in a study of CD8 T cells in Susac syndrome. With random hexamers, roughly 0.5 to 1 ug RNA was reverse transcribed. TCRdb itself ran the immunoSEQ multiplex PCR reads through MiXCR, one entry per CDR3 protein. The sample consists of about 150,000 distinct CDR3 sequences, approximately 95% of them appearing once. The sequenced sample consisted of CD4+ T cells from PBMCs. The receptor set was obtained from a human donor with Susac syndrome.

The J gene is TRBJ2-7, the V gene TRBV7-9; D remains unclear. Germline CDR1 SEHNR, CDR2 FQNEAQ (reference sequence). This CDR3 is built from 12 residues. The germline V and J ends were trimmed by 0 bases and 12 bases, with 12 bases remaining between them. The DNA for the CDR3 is TGTGCCAGCAGCTTAGCGTACTCCGGACCGTACTTC. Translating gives CASSLAYSGPYF. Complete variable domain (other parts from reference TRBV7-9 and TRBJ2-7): DTGVSQNPRHKITKRGQNVTFRCDPISEHNRLYWYRQTLGQGPEFLTYFQNEAQLEKSRLLSDRFSAERPKGSFSTLEIQRTEQGDSAMYLCASSLAYSGPYFGPGTRLTVT.

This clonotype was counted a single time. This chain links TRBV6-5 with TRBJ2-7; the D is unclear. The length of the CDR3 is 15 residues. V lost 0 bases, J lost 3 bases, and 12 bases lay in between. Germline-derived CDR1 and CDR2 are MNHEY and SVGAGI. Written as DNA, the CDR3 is TGTGCCAGCAGTTACTCGAGTAGGGTTAGCTACGAGCAGTACTTC. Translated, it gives CASSYSSRVSYEQYF.

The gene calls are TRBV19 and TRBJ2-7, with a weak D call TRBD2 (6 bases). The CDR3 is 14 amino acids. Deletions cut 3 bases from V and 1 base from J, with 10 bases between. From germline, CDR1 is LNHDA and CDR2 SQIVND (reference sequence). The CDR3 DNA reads TGTGCCAGTAGTATCGTGGGAGGATCCTACGAGCAGTACTTC. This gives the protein CASSIVGGSYEQYF.

The DNA of the CDR3 is TGTGCCAGCAGTCGGAACGGGGCAGGCGGGGACGAGCAGTACGTC. Amino acid sequence: CASSRNGAGGDEQYV. The chain employs TRBV6-5 and TRBJ2-7, with D tentatively TRBD2 (6 bases). The CDR3 runs 15 residues. V lost 5 bases, J lost 5 bases, and 19 bases lay in between. The germline V gene has CDR1 MNHEY and CDR2 SVGAGI.

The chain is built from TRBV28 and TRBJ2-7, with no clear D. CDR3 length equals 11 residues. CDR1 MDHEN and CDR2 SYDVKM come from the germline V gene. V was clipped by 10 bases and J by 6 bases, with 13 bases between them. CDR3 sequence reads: CATCSASEQYF. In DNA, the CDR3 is TGTGCCACCTGTTCGGCGTCCGAGCAGTACTTC.

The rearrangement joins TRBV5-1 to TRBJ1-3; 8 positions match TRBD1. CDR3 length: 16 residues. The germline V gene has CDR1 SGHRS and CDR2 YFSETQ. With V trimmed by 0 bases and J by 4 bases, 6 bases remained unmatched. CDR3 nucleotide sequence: TGCGCCAGCAGCTTGGGTGGACAGGGTGCCGGAAACACCATATATTTT. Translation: CASSLGGQGAGNTIYF.

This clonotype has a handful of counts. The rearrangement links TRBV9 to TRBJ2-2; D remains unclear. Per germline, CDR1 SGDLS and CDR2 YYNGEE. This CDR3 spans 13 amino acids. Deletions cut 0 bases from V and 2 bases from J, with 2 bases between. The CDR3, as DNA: TGTGCCAGCAGCGTAGGCAACACCGGGGAGCTGTTTTTT. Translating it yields CASSVGNTGELFF.

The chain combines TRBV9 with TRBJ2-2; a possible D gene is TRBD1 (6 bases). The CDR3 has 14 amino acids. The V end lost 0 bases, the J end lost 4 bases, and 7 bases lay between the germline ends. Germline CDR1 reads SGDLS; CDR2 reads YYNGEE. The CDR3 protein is CASSVGGRTGELFF. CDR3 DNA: TGTGCCAGCAGCGTAGGGGGGCGCACCGGGGAGCTGTTTTTT.

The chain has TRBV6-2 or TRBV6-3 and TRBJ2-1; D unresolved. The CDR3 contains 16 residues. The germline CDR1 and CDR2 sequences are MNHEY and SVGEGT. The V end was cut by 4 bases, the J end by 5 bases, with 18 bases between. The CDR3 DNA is TGTGCCAGCAGTTCGTCGACCTACCCGGTCCACAATGAGCAGTTCTTC. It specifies CASSSSTYPVHNEQFF.

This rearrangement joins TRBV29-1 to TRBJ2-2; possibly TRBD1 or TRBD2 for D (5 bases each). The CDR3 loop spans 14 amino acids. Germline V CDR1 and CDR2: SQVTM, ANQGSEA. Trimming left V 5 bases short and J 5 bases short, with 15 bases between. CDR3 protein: CSVTGTSATGELFF. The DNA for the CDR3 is TGCAGCGTTACCGGGACCTCAGCGACCGGGGAGCTGTTTTTT.

In nucleotides, the CDR3 is TGCGCCAGCAGCTTCGGCGGACCGAACACTGAAGCTTTCTTT. It translates to CASSFGGPNTEAFF. The chain joins TRBV5-1 to TRBJ1-1; no reliable D call. CDR3 length: 14 residues. Germline CDR1 and CDR2: SGHRS and YFSETQ. The V gene lost 2 bases and the J gene lost 1 base, with 9 bases spanning the gap.

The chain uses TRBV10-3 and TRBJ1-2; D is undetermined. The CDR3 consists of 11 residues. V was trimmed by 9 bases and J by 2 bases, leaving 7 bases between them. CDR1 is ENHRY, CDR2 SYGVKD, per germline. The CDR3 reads CAISFNYGYTF. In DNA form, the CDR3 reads TGTGCCATTTCCTTCAACTATGGCTACACCTTC.

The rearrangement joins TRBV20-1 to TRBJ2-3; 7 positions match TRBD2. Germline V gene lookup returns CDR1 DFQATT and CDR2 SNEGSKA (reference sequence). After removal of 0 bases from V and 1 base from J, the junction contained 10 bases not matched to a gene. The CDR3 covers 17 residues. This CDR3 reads CSARDPSAAGGTDTQYF. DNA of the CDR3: TGCAGTGCTAGAGACCCCTCGGCGGCGGGGGGCACAGATACGCAGTATTTT.

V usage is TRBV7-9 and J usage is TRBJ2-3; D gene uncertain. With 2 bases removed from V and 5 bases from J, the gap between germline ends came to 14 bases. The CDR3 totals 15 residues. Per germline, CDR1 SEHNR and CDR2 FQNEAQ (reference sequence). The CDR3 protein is CASSLQSQRGDTQYF. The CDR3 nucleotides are TGTGCCAGCAGCTTACAGTCACAGAGAGGAGATACGCAGTATTTT.

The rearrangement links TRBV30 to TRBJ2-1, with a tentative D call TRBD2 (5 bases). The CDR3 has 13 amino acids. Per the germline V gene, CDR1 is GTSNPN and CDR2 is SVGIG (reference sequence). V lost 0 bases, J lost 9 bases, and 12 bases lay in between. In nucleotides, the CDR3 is TGTGCCTGGAGTGTCGCACGGGCGGGTGAGCAGTTCTTC. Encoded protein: CAWSVARAGEQFF. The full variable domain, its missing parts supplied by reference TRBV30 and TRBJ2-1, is SQTIHQWPATLVQPVGSPLSLECTVEGTSNPNLYWYRQAAGRGLQLLFYSVGIGQISSEVPQNLSASRPQDRQFILSSKKLLLSDSGFYLCAWSVARAGEQFFGPGTRLTVL.

The CDR3 sequence: CAWSVNLGGFEKLFF. The CDR3 bases are TGTGCCTGGAGTGTTAATCTCGGGGGTTTCGAAAAACTGTTTTTT. This sequence joins TRBV30 and TRBJ1-4, with D possibly matching TRBD1 (5 bases). Trimming left V 0 bases short and J 8 bases short, with 16 bases between. This CDR3 spans 15 amino acids. The germline CDR1 and CDR2 sequences are GTSNPN and SVGIG (reference sequence).

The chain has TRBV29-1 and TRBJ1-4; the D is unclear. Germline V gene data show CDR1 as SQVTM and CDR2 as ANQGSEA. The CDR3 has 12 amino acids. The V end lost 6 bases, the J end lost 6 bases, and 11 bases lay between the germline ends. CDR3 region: CSVAQQHEKLFF. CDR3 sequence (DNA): TGCAGCGTCGCTCAGCAACATGAAAAACTGTTTTTT.

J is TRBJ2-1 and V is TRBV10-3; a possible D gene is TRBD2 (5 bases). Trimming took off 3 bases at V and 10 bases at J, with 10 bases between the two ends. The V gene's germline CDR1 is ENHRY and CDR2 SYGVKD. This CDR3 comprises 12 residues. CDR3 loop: CAISDSSGEQFF. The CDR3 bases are TGTGCCATCAGTGACTCAAGCGGCGAGCAGTTCTTC.

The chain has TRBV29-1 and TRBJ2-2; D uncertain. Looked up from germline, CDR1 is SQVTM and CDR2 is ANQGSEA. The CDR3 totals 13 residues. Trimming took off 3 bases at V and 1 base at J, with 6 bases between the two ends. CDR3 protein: CSVDGQNTGELFF. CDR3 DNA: TGCAGCGTTGATGGTCAGAACACCGGGGAGCTGTTTTTT.

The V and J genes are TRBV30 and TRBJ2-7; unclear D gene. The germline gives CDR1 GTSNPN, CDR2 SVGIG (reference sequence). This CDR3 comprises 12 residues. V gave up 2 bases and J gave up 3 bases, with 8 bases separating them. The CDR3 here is CAWSLLNYEQYF. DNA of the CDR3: TGTGCCTGGAGTCTCCTCAACTACGAGCAGTACTTC.

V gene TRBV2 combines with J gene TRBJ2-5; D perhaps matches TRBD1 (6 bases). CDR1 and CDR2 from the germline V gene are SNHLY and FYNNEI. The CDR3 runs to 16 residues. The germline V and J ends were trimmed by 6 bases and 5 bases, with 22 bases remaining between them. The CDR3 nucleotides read TGTGCCAGCAGCCTGGGGCGCGACAGGCCTTGGGAGACCCAGTACTTC. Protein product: CASSLGRDRPWETQYF. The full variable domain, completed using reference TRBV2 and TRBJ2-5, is EPEVTQTPSHQVTQMGQEVILRCVPISNHLYFYWYRQILGQKVEFLVSFYNNEISEKSEIFDDQFSVERPDGSNFTLKIRSTKLEDSAMYFCASSLGRDRPWETQYFGPGTRLLVL.

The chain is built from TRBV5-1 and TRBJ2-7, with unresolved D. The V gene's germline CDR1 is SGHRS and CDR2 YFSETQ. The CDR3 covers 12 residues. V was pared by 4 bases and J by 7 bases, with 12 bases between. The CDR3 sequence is CASSQDGAEQYF. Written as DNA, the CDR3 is TGCGCCAGCAGCCAGGACGGCGCGGAGCAGTACTTC.